Given below is one TCR beta chain in context. Its antigen remains unknown. The source of the sample is a study of a mutant IDH1 vaccine in newly diagnosed glioma. For the study at large: Treated patients comprised about 60% males and around 38% females, mean age roughly 44 years. Patients previously underwent radiotherapy, temozolomide, or both, and most underwent both.

V lost 5 bases and J lost 6, with 10 bases in between. The CDR3 length is 12 residues. CDR1 SGHNT and CDR2 YENEEA come from the germline V gene. Regarding time point: baseline, week 1 (first vaccination visit). As to treatment: pre-vaccination baseline after standard-of-care therapy. Each astrocytoma in the donors was new, WHO grade 3 or 4, IDH1-mutant and ATRX-lost. The study's findings and limits: 93.3% of patients showed vaccine-induced immune responses across multiple MHC alleles.

Libraries were prepared by immunoSEQ multiplex PCR; TCRdb keeps only in-frame clonotypes and omits some of them. The sample holds tens of thousands of clones, around 80% seen once. This TCR was recovered from a man younger than 30 with glioma. Specimen: PBMCs, collected from a glioma patient treated with radiotherapy, temozolomide or both. The J gene is TRBJ1-1, the V gene TRBV11-3, with a tentative D call TRBD1 (6 bases). In nucleotides, the CDR3 is TGTGCCAGCAGCGCGGACAGTTCTGAAGCTTTCTTT. Residues: CASSADSSEAFF. Using reference TRBV11-3 and TRBJ1-1 for the parts outside the CDR3, the full variable domain is EAGVVQSPRYKIIEKKQPVAFWCNPISGHNTLYWYLQNLGQGPELLIRYENEEAVDDSQLPKDRFSAERLKGVDSTLKIQPAELGDSAVYLCASSADSSEAFFGQGTRLTVV.